The clone carrying this T cell receptor (beta chain) occurred many times. This entry belongs to a study of spatial heterogeneity in lung cancer. Indicated time point: sample taken at primary tumor resection. Sequencing was performed on whole RNA extracted from tumor and nontumor lung tissue, or from frozen PBMC, and the material was left unsorted. TCRdb called the 5' RACE reads again in MiXCR, with one record for every CDR3 protein. Of 45,000 to 55,000 distinct CDR3 sequences listed, under 6% are singletons. This CDR3 comprises 15 residues. Germline assignment: CDR1 SGHRS and CDR2 YFSETQ. V lost 5 bases and J 0 bases, leaving 14 bases between the germline ends.

This sequence was found in a male donor with early-stage non-small cell lung cancer. The V and J genes are TRBV5-1 and TRBJ1-2, with D possibly matching TRBD1 (5 bases). Material: PBMCs, obtained at surgery. This chain's CDR3 is CASSSQGGSNYGYTF. The CDR3 nucleotides read TGCGCCAGCAGTTCTCAGGGTGGCTCTAACTATGGCTACACCTTC.